This T cell receptor (beta chain) appears in the sequencing data of a study of read filtering for tumor transcriptome and immune sequencing. From 300 to 450 ng of RNA, a library with molecular barcoded alpha/delta and beta/gamma adaptors was made. One entry per CDR3 protein results from TCRdb running MiXCR on the reads. This sample yields roughly 130,000 distinct CDR3 sequences, of which roughly 13% are seen a single time; around 10% belongs to the top ten. In germline, CDR1 is SGHRS, CDR2 YFSETQ. Trimming removed 5 bases at V and 1 base at J, with 12 bases between. This CDR3 region has 14 residues. At least ten counts were recorded for this clonotype.

The chain links TRBV5-1 to TRBJ2-5; D is undetermined. The TCR originated in a donor aged 40 or older with multiple myeloma. Sequencing was performed on a population of CD138-negative cells sorted from bone marrow. The CDR3 DNA sequence: TGCGCCAGCAGGTTTACTGGTCGCCAAGAGACCCAGTACTTC. Its protein product is CASRFTGRQETQYF.